Listed below are T cell receptor beta chains from one sample, sequenced in a study of blood T cell repertoires in COVID-19. Sequenced by immunoSEQ multiplex PCR; TCRdb stores in-frame clones only, minus some. The repertoire includes some 150,000 clones, approximately 90% of them detected once, and 8.6% sits in the top ten. Sequences were obtained from peripheral blood. These receptors all stem from a woman aged 50 to 60 with active or convalescent COVID-19. The CDR3 runs from the conserved cysteine through the conserved F or W. The D gene is left open where the match is weak. Some rows mark clone size as missing; the rest say once, few, many or name a class of expanded clone.

v_call	j_call	clone_size	d_call	cdr3_aa	cdr3_nt
TRBV6-4	TRBJ2-2	once	.	CASRRTDNTGELFF	TGTGCCAGCAGAAGGACAGATAACACCGGGGAGCTGTTTTTT
TRBV12-5	TRBJ1-6	.	TRBD1	CASGRGQGGSPLHF	TGTGCTAGTGGTAGAGGACAGGGTGGCTCACCCCTCCACTTT
TRBV19	TRBJ1-5	.	TRBD1	CASSPTGRGNQPQHF	TGTGCCAGTAGTCCGACAGGGCGAGGCAATCAGCCCCAGCATTTT
TRBV15	TRBJ2-4	.	TRBD1	CATSGGGQGLPLAKNIQYF	TGTGCCACCAGCGGGGGGGGACAGGGCCTCCCGCTAGCCAAAAACATTCAGTACTTC
TRBV28	TRBJ2-7	.	.	CASRHRQGWEQYF	TGTGCCAGCAGGCATCGGCAGGGCTGGGAGCAGTACTTC
TRBV28	TRBJ1-6	.	TRBD1	CASTFSGQGNSPLHF	TGTGCCAGCACCTTTTCGGGACAGGGTAATTCACCCCTCCACTTT
TRBV12-3/TRBV12-4	TRBJ1-1	.	.	CASSLQKNTEAFF	TGTGCCAGCAGTCTCCAGAAGAACACTGAAGCTTTCTTT
TRBV12-3/TRBV12-4	TRBJ2-3	.	.	CAEGTGPDTQYF	TGTGCCGAGGGCACGGGCCCAGATACGCAGTATTTT
TRBV2	TRBJ2-1	.	.	CASRDLGPNEQFF	TGTGCCAGCAGGGATCTTGGGCCCAATGAGCAGTTCTTC
TRBV27	TRBJ1-5	.	.	CASSLNSLNQPQHF	TGTGCCAGCAGTTTGAACAGCCTTAATCAGCCCCAGCATTTT
TRBV4-2	TRBJ1-4	.	TRBD1	CASSLRDRGRSNEKLFF	TGTGCCAGCAGCCTGAGGGACAGGGGGCGTAGTAATGAAAAACTGTTTTTT